This T cell receptor (beta chain) was documented in a study of blood T cell repertoires in COVID-19. In the study overall: Sources were T cells, B-cell-depleted T cells, or PBMCs; the material itself was cDNA or gDNA.

Participants were aged about 18 to 100 years from some 24 US areas. Symptom resolution, clearance, or two negative PCRs marked the recovered donors of Cohort 3. The V gene lost 0 bases and the J gene lost 9 bases, with 9 bases spanning the gap. Germline CDR1 is SEHNR and CDR2 is FQNEAQ (reference sequence). This CDR3 contains 14 residues. In the study's own analysis: Amplification of reference gene primers was used by the study to estimate nucleated cell counts. Method: immunoSEQ multiplex PCR; TCRdb's copy keeps in-frame clones and lacks some. The DNA was the basis for D and trimming; V, J and clone size are from that table. Of 250,000 to 400,000 clones in the sample, approximately 88% were seen once.

The chain combines TRBV7-9 with TRBJ1-6; a possible D gene is TRBD1 (6 bases). The material sequenced was PBMCs or T cells enriched from blood (not recorded which). The receptor was derived from a man between 60 and 75 years old who had recovered from COVID-19. CDR3 coding DNA: TGTGCCAGCAGCTTAGCGACAGGCCTTTCACCCCTCCACTTT. This translates into CASSLATGLSPLHF.